The rows below give T cell receptor beta chains drawn from one sample of a study of T cell responses to AZD1222 COVID-19 vaccine. The data were produced by immunoSEQ multiplex PCR, yet TCRdb's version contains in-frame clones alone and is incomplete. The sample lists about 150,000 clones, 86% occurring once. Material: peripheral blood, obtained on day 0 of MenACWY control vaccination. The receptor set was obtained from an adult in good health. The conserved cysteine and the conserved F or W are not part of the CDR3 here. The D gene is left open where the match is weak.

d_call j_call v_call cdr3_aa
- TRBJ1-1 TRBV4-3 ASSQAPGGANTEAF
TRBD1 TRBJ1-5 TRBV19 ASNDRGGQPQH
- TRBJ2-7 TRBV6-1 ASSGHLPDRGGYEQY
- TRBJ1-4 TRBV29-1 SVLKGWDLGEKLF
TRBD1 TRBJ2-3 TRBV5-1 ASSPGQGADTQY
- TRBJ1-5 TRBV28 ASSLGPVNQPQH
TRBD1 TRBJ1-2 TRBV19 ASSIDRGYYGYT
- TRBJ2-1 TRBV24-1 ATSDLGTSYNEQF
TRBD2 TRBJ2-7 TRBV11-3 ASSFKLAGGEQY
- TRBJ1-4 TRBV5-1 ASSLGGSNEKLF
- TRBJ1-2 TRBV19 ASSIAGHNGYT
TRBD2 TRBJ2-7 TRBV5-6 ASSAGGFEQY
TRBD2 TRBJ2-1 TRBV10-3 AIGSGGSSYNEQF
- TRBJ2-2 TRBV6-4 ASSDRLAGELF
TRBD1 TRBJ1-1 TRBV6-5 ASSYSRGPSTEAF
- TRBJ2-7 TRBV14 ASSLDRISYEQY
- TRBJ2-1 TRBV9 ASSVAGSALEQF
TRBD2 TRBJ2-5 TRBV5-6 ASTPGGAETQY
- TRBJ1-6 TRBV11-2 ASSLVGKLNSPLH
- TRBJ1-2 TRBV27 ASSLRAGEGYT
- TRBJ1-2 TRBV12-5 ASGSRGGGYT
- TRBJ2-3 TRBV2 ASSTRTVDTQY
- TRBJ1-3 TRBV11-3 ASSLDRPLKGPGNTIY
- TRBJ1-1 TRBV10-1 ASGVALGGTEAF